The following is a T cell receptor beta chain sequence with its context. The antigen remains unidentified. The sample is drawn from a study of naive and memory T cell subsets. The beta constant-region primer was an equimolar mix of two oligonucleotides covering TRBC1 and TRBC2. TCRdb fed the UMI-ligation and nested PCR reads into MiXCR, producing one record per CDR3 protein. Counted here are some 150,000 distinct CDR3 sequences, over 15% occurring once; the ten biggest clones make up about 0.15%. Study-level results: TCR counts from RNA may reflect activation-linked expression changes.

The CDR3 extends over 14 amino acids. V lost 7 bases and J lost 8, with 15 bases in between. The rearrangement joins TRBV12-3 or TRBV12-4 to TRBJ1-6; no clear D gene. The TCR sequence derives from a human donor in good health. Sequenced sample: naive CD4+ T cells from blood. CDR3 protein: CASTPRVPYSPLHF. In DNA form, the CDR3 reads TGTGCCAGCACCCCCCGGGTCCCGTATTCACCCCTCCACTTT.